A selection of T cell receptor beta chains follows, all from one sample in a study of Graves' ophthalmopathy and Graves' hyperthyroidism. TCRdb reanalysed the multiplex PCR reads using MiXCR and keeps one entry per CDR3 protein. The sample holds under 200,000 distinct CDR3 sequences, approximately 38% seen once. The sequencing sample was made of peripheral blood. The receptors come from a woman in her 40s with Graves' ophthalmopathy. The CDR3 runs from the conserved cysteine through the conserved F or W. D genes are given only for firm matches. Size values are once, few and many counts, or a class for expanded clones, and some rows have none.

TGTGCCAGTAGTATCCGACTCTATGGCTACACCTTC,CASSIRLYGYTF,TRBJ1-2,many,NA,TRBV19
TGTGCCAGCAGTTATTTTGAGACAGGCGGCTATGGCTACACCTTC,CASSYFETGGYGYTF,TRBJ1-2,many,NA,TRBV6-5
TGTGCCAGCAGTTACTCGTGGGGAGGGTCCTACGAGCAGTACTTC,CASSYSWGGSYEQYF,TRBJ2-7,NA,TRBD2,TRBV6-5
TGCAGCGTTCGGTTTCCTGGAAACACCATATATTTT,CSVRFPGNTIYF,TRBJ1-3,many,NA,TRBV29-1
TGTGCCAGCAGTGGATATTCTAGCGGCGCTTCGACCCAGTACTTC,CASSGYSSGASTQYF,TRBJ2-5,NA,TRBD2,TRBV6-1
TGTGCCAGCAGCTTGGTCGGGGGACAGGGCCGAGAGACCCAGTACTTC,CASSLVGGQGRETQYF,TRBJ2-5,many,TRBD1,TRBV5-5
TGTGCCAGCAGCTTAGAGGCTAGCGGAGCCTACGAGCAGTACTTC,CASSLEASGAYEQYF,TRBJ2-7,NA,TRBD2,TRBV11-2
TGTGCCAGCAGCTTAGTTGGCCCCCCCTATGGCTACACCTTC,CASSLVGPPYGYTF,TRBJ1-2,many,NA,TRBV7-6
TGTGCCTGGCAAAAGACAGGGAGGGGCACCGGGGAGCTGTTTTTT,CAWQKTGRGTGELFF,TRBJ2-2,NA,NA,TRBV30
TGCAGTGCTGGAAGATGGGCCCTGGGGGGACTCGCCTCCTACGAGCAGTACTTC,CSAGRWALGGLASYEQYF,TRBJ2-7,NA,NA,TRBV20-1
TGTGCCAGCAGTCAAGGACAGGGGGTTAAAGACACTGAAGCTTTCTTT,CASSQGQGVKDTEAFF,TRBJ1-1,NA,TRBD1,TRBV6-1
TGTGCCAGCAGTTACTCGACGACAGGGGTGTACGAGCAGTACTTC,CASSYSTTGVYEQYF,TRBJ2-7,many,TRBD1,TRBV6-5
TGTGCCACCAGGGGGTCCGGGCCGGGTAACACTGAAGCTTTCTTT,CATRGSGPGNTEAFF,TRBJ1-1,many,NA,TRBV24-1
TGTGCCAGCACCCTAAGAAACTCCTACGAGCAGTACTTC,CASTLRNSYEQYF,TRBJ2-7,NA,NA,TRBV12-3/TRBV12-4